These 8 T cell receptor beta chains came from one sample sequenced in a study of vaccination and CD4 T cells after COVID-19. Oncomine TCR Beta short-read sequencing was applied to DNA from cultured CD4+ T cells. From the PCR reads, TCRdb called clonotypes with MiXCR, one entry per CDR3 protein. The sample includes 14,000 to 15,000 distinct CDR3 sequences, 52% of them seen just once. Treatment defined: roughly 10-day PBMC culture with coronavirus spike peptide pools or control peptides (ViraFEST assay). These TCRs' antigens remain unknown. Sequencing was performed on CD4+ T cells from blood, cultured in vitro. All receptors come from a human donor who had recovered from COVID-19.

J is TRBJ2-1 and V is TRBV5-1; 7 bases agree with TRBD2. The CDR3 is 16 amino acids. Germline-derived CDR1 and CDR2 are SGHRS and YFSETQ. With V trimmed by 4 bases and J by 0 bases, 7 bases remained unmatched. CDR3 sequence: CASSAGRGSSYNEQFF. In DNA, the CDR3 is TGCGCCAGCAGCGCCGGGCGGGGGAGCTCCTACAATGAGCAGTTCTTC.

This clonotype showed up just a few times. The CDR3: CASSLAPRVTEAFF. CDR3 in DNA: TGTGCCAGCAGCTTAGCGCCTCGGGTTACTGAAGCTTTCTTT. The chain recombines TRBV7-2 with TRBJ1-1; the D is unclear. V lost 0 bases, J lost 5 bases, and 10 bases lay in between. CDR1 and CDR2 (germline): SGHTA, FQGNSA. There are 14 residues in the CDR3.

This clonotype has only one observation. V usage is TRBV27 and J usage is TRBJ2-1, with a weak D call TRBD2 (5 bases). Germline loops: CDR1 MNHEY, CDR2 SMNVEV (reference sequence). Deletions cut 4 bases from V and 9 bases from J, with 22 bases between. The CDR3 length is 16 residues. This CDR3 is CASSYSERAQFGEQFF. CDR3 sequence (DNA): TGTGCCAGCAGTTACAGCGAGAGGGCCCAGTTCGGTGAGCAGTTCTTC.

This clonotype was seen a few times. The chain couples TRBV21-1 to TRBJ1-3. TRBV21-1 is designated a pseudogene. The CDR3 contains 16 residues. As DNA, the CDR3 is TGTGCCAGCAGCATGGGGAGGGACAACTCTGGAAACACCATATATTTT. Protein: CASSMGRDNSGNTIYF.

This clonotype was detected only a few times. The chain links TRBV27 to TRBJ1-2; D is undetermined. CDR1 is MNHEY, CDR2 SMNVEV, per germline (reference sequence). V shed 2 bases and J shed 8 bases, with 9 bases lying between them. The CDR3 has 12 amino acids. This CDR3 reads CASSLGGRGYTF. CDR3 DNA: TGTGCCAGCAGTTTAGGTGGTCGAGGCTACACCTTC.

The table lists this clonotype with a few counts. The DNA for the CDR3 is TGTGCCACCAGCAGAGATCCAACGGTGTCCTACGAGCAGTACTTC. As protein: CATSRDPTVSYEQYF. This sequence joins TRBV15 and TRBJ2-7, with D unresolved. Between the trimmed V and J ends, which lost 0 bases and 1 base, there was a span of 10 bases. The length of the CDR3 is 15 residues. The germline V gene has CDR1 LNHNV and CDR2 YYDKDF (reference sequence).

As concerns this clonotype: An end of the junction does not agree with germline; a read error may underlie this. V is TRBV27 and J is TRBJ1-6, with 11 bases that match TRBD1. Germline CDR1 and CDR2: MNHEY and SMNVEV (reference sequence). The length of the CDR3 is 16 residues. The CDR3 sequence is CASSLFGTGGNSPPHF. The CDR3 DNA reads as TGTGCCAGCAGTTTATTCGGGACAGGGGGGAATTCACCCCCCCACTTT.

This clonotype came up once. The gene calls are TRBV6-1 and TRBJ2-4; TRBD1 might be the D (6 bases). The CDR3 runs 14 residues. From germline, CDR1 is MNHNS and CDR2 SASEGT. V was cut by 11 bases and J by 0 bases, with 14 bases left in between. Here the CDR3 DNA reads TGTGCCTCCAGCCAGGGGCGAGCCAAAAACATTCAGTACTTC. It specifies CASSQGRAKNIQYF.